This T cell receptor beta chain was retrieved from a study of T cell responses to AZD1222 COVID-19 vaccine. Whole-study findings and limits: Donors skewed white British and female; clonal diversity was possibly underestimated. When two AZD1222 doses had been given, Spike-specific TCR breadth and depth rose.

Profiled with immunoSEQ multiplex PCR; TCRdb holds only in-frame clones, not every one. The sample carries about 130,000 clones, 75% to 90% recorded once. Germline values: CDR1 GTSNPN, CDR2 SVGIG (reference sequence). Trimming shortened V by 0 bases and J by 8 bases, and 22 bases separated the two germline ends. The CDR3 totals 16 residues. Details on this clone: The target antigen is unknown.

The chain has TRBV30 and TRBJ1-1; possibly TRBD1 for D (6 bases). The material sequenced was peripheral blood, taken on day 0 of AZD1222 vaccination. This clonotype was obtained from an adult in good health. The CDR3 loop reads CAWSVRTDRRRFEAFF. The CDR3 bases are TGTGCCTGGAGTGTACGTACTGACAGGCGACGATTCGAAGCTTTCTTT.